The 14 T cell receptor beta chains below all came from one sample that was sequenced in a study of cytotoxic CD8 clonotypes in ibrutinib-treated CLL. Method: immunoSEQ multiplex PCR; TCRdb's copy keeps in-frame clones and lacks some. The sample shows 120,000 to 150,000 clones, around three quarters of them seen only once. The sample here was PBMCs, taken after 12 months of ibrutinib treatment. These receptors all stem from a human donor with chronic lymphocytic leukemia.

This clone was seen once. The chain joins TRBV28 to TRBJ2-2; 8 bases match TRBD1. V lost 7 bases to trimming and J lost 7 bases; unmatched junction nucleotides: 14. In germline, CDR1 is MDHEN, CDR2 SYDVKM. The CDR3 sequence is 16 residues long. CDR3 region: CASTSPAGGDFGELFF. The CDR3 region has the DNA TGTGCCAGCACCTCCCCGGCAGGGGGCGATTTCGGGGAGCTGTTTTTT.

V usage is TRBV13 and J usage is TRBJ1-2, with 11 nucleotides matching TRBD1. The CDR3 has 16 residues. V trimming: 0 bases; J trimming: 8 bases; junction bases outside the gene matches: 8. The V gene's germline CDR1 is PRHDT and CDR2 FYEKMQ (reference sequence). Here the CDR3 DNA reads TGTGCCAGCAGCTTAGGCCGTGGACAGGGGGCCGGAGGCTACACCTTC. As protein: CASSLGRGQGAGGYTF.

The V and J genes are TRBV7-9 and TRBJ2-7; D is perhaps TRBD1 (5 bases). The V gene lost 11 bases and the J gene lost 5 bases, with 22 bases spanning the gap. Germline loops: CDR1 SEHNR, CDR2 FQNEAQ (reference sequence). The CDR3 contains 14 residues. The DNA of the CDR3 is TGTGCCGGCGCACCGACAGCCGGCCCCAACGAGCAGTACTTC. It specifies CAGAPTAGPNEQYF.

The chain carries TRBV7-9 and TRBJ1-1; no firm D call. V was cut by 5 bases and J by 3 bases, with 10 bases left in between. This CDR3 has 13 residues. Germline V lookup: CDR1 SEHNR, CDR2 FQNEAQ (reference sequence). CDR3 amino acids: CASSPPVDTEAFF. For the CDR3, the DNA is TGTGCCAGCAGCCCCCCGGTAGACACTGAAGCTTTCTTT.

The rearrangement links TRBV28 to TRBJ2-7; D is uncertain. V was shortened by 5 bases and J by 6 bases, with 8 bases between the two germline ends. The CDR3 extends over 11 amino acids. The germline V gene has CDR1 MDHEN and CDR2 SYDVKM. CDR3 DNA: TGTGCCAGCAGTCTACGGTTCGAGCAGTACTTC. This translates into CASSLRFEQYF.

This chain connects TRBV18 to TRBJ1-6; D might be TRBD1 (6 bases). Trimming pared 0 bases from V and 8 bases from J, leaving 8 bases between. Germline CDR1 reads KGHSH; CDR2 reads LQKENI. This CDR3 has 14 amino acids. CDR3 in DNA: TGTGCCAGCTCACCACCGGGGGGGCATTCACCCCTCCACTTT. Translated, it gives CASSPPGGHSPLHF.

This clone was detected only a few times. The chain has TRBV4-1 and TRBJ1-4, with a tentative D call TRBD1 (5 bases). V lost 1 base, J lost 4 bases, and 13 bases lay in between. This CDR3 has 16 amino acids. Germline-derived CDR1 and CDR2 are MGHRA and YSYEKL. The CDR3 nucleotides are TGCGCCAGCAGCCAAGTTATCACAGGAGGTAATGAAAAACTGTTTTTT. Translated: CASSQVITGGNEKLFF.

The genes are TRBV4-2 and TRBJ2-3, with 16 bases matching TRBD2. Looked up from germline, CDR1 is LGHNA and CDR2 is YNFKEQ. This CDR3 spans 18 amino acids. J was trimmed by 12 bases and V by 1 base; bases with no gene match: 13. The CDR3 DNA follows: TGTGCCAGCAGCCAAGTCCCGGGACTAGCGGGAGGGCCCCAGTCACAGTATTTT. Protein: CASSQVPGLAGGPQSQYF.

The genes are TRBV7-9 and TRBJ1-2; a weak D match, TRBD1 (5 bases). CDR3 length: 15 residues. V dropped 6 bases and J dropped 3 bases, with 17 bases sitting between them. Germline CDR1 SEHNR, CDR2 FQNEAQ (reference sequence). This CDR3 reads CASSPKLRGDYGYTF. As DNA, the CDR3 is TGTGCCAGCAGTCCTAAACTTCGGGGGGACTATGGCTACACCTTC.

The chain couples TRBV25-1 to TRBJ1-4; 7 nucleotides match TRBD1. V shed 4 bases and J 4 bases; nucleotides not matched to a gene: 0. The CDR3 runs to 13 residues. CDR1 MGHDK and CDR2 SYGVNS come from the germline V gene. The CDR3 loop is CASSAGGNEKLFF. DNA for the CDR3: TGTGCCAGCAGTGCAGGGGGTAATGAAAAACTGTTTTTT.

About this clone: Different DNA sequences within this sample yield the same CDR3. This chain uses TRBV6-1 with TRBJ1-1; a possible D gene is TRBD1 (6 bases). Germline loops: CDR1 MNHNS, CDR2 SASEGT. Trimming took 6 bases from V and 0 from J, leaving 11 bases between them. This CDR3 contains 14 residues. This CDR3 is CASRVQGMNTEAFF. In nucleotides, the CDR3 is TGTGCCAGCAGGGTACAGGGAATGAACACTGAAGCTTTCTTT.

Turning to this clone: This sample includes further DNA sequences coding for the same CDR3. The V call is TRBV27, the J call TRBJ2-1; 13 bases are shared with TRBD2. With V trimmed by 6 bases and J by 7 bases, 0 bases remained unmatched. The CDR3 is made up of 13 amino acids. Per germline, CDR1 MNHEY and CDR2 SMNVEV (reference sequence). CDR3 in amino acids: CASRTSGGNEQFF. The CDR3 DNA is TGTGCCAGCAGGACTAGCGGGGGGAATGAGCAGTTCTTC.

J is TRBJ2-5 and V is TRBV7-9, with 11 bases aligning to TRBD2. The CDR3 is 16 amino acids. The J segment lost 1 base and the V segment lost 1 base, leaving 2 bases of the junction unmatched. CDR1 is SEHNR and CDR2 is FQNEAQ in the germline V gene (reference sequence). The CDR3 nucleotides are TGTGCCAGCAGCTTAGGGACTAGCGGGCCCCAAGAGACCCAGTACTTC. It is translated as CASSLGTSGPQETQYF.

V usage is TRBV28 and J usage is TRBJ1-5; weak D call: TRBD1 (5 bases). This CDR3 spans 16 amino acids. Between the trimmed V and J ends, which lost 6 bases and 2 bases, there was a span of 17 bases. Per germline, CDR1 MDHEN and CDR2 SYDVKM. CDR3 region: CASSRTWQGGNQPQHF. The CDR3 DNA follows: TGTGCCAGCAGCCGCACGTGGCAGGGCGGCAATCAGCCCCAGCATTTT.